This T cell receptor (beta chain) was sequenced during a study of blood T cells in healthy people across ages. On this clonotype itself: What it recognizes is unknown.

Regarding the study as a whole: Significant beta diversity loss was already apparent by age around 40, declining roughly linearly.

The ends were cut back, 4 bases at V and 2 bases at J, with 15 bases in the middle. CDR3 length equals 15 residues. Germline V lookup: CDR1 SGHDT, CDR2 YYEEEE. Every participating donor contributed about 10 milliliters of peripheral blood through a draw. Next came a second PCR, run for about 7 to 12 cycles, which used a sample-barcoded 5' primer along with a J-beta primer mix. TCRdb re-analysed the 5' RACE reads in MiXCR, keeping a single row per CDR3 protein. The data hold over 1,500,000 distinct CDR3 sequences, with about 49% observed a single time. The receptor's source is a woman in her forties in good health. The source material was blood. The chain has TRBV5-6 and TRBJ2-5; TRBD2 might be the D (6 bases). The chain's CDR3 is CASSPQGDWQETQYF. CDR3 in DNA: TGTGCCAGCAGCCCACAAGGGGACTGGCAAGAGACCCAGTACTTC.